One T cell receptor (beta chain) is described in this entry. It lacks a known antigen. Base qualities are not recorded, but no much larger clone differs from it by a single base. CDR1 LGHDT and CDR2 YNNKEL are derived from the germline V gene (reference sequence). Here V drops 5 bases and J drops 7 bases, and the junction holds 13 bases not matched to any gene. Spanning cysteine to phenylalanine, the CDR3 consists of 16 amino acids. Just CDR3 DNA is preserved here, 48 bases in frame from base 1. These data originate in a study of CD4 T cells in relation to SARS-CoV-2 and coronaviruses (dated by TCRdb to about 2021). For context, the study as a whole: In the ViraFEST assay, PBMCs were grown with antigen for about ten days, and TCR beta CDR3s were then sequenced to identify antigen-specific clonal expansions. Memory CD4+ T cell crossreactivity between SARS-CoV-2 and common cold coronavirus spike proteins was assessed at the TCR clonotype level in the study. An HIV-1 Nef peptide pool or a no-peptide culture served as the negative reference condition. Patient-derived lymphoblastoid cell lines were used to map the HLA restriction of shared crossreactive spike epitopes. Samples from three pre-COVID donors and the naive versus memory experiments were sequenced with the Adaptive Biotechnologies TCR-sequencing kit; other data were Illumina-based. Expansion assays from other donors in the study were sequenced with a different, Illumina-based TCR-beta assay.

Libraries came from the immunoSEQ multiplex PCR assay. As for the authors' bioinformatics: During preprocessing, nonproductive sequences were removed, as were CDR3s that did not start with C, did not end with F or W, or were shorter than 7 amino acids. The MANAFEST web app was used to call antigen-specific clonotypes on the basis of expansion compared with the reference and with other culture wells. A clone counted as positive if significantly expanded in 2 of 3 replicate wells versus the reference culture at FDR below 0.05. To be called positive, a clone also had to show significant expansion compared with every other tandem well and an odds ratio greater than 5. Pairwise Levenshtein distance, computed with the stringdist R package after three terminal residues were trimmed from each end, was used as the measure of CDR3 homology. Sourced from immuneACCESS, this table was stored by TCRdb with only in-frame sequences that have V and J called. A share of the clones is absent; for the studies checked, an unresolved V gene accounts for under half, and the remainder has no known explanation. V, J and clone size were drawn from that table, and D and trimming were deduced from the DNA. This sample gives approximately 21,000 clones in total; around 78% of them show up just once. The ten largest clonotypes hold roughly 19% of the sample.

Results and caveats for the whole study, not just this receptor: Significantly weaker SARS-CoV-2-driven expansion was shown by crossreactive clones than by monoreactive clones, consistent with antigenic imprinting. Memory CD4+ clonotypes crossrecognizing SARS-CoV-2 and at least one common cold coronavirus spike were found in around three fifths of donors. Because the crossreactivity analysis focused on spike protein, crossreactivity against other viral proteins was not assessed. No donor contributed both pre-pandemic and post-infection samples, which limited tracing the source of pre-existing responses. The study was limited by small numbers of patients and tested TCRs.

CD4+ T cells from unexposed donors were collected before the COVID-19 pandemic (2011-2018). The EasySep CD4+ T cell isolation kit was used to isolate CD4+ T cells once the cultures had run for nine to eleven days. As far as cell numbers permitted, CD4+ T cells from unexposed donors were tested for reactivity against SARS-CoV-2 S and N as well as four spike pools from common cold coronaviruses. Each well received approximately 2 million PBMCs, cultured in IMDM supplemented with roughly 5.3% human AB serum and roughly 9.5 IU/ml IL-2. Half of the culture medium was replaced with fresh IL-2-containing medium on days 3 and 7. Triplicate replicate wells were generally used for each peptide culture condition. The leukapheresis product for the unexposed donors was obtained through commercial purchase. Ficoll-Paque PLUS gradient centrifugation was used to isolate PBMCs from leukapheresis product or whole blood. The PBMCs went either fresh into the expansion assay or into cryopreservation at -140 degrees C. The QIAamp Micro DNA Kit was used to extract genomic DNA from the CD4+ T cells.

The sample was CD4+ T cells from PBMCs, cultured in vitro. The source is a human donor in good health. Here the chain combines TRBV3-1 (or the pseudogene TRBV3-2) and TRBJ1-4, with TRBD1 matching 7 junction bases. The CDR3 reads as follows: CASSSDTGDWGEKLFF. The DNA reads TGTGCCAGCAGCTCAGATACAGGGGATTGGGGTGAAAAACTGTTTTTT.